This T cell receptor beta chain was profiled in a study of cytomegalovirus exposure and HLA in healthy donors. Study-wide results and caveats: Listed as cytomegalovirus-associated were 150 or so TCR beta chains. Later analysis identified 15,000 to 20,000 TCR beta sequences associated with HLA alleles, using a false discovery rate threshold of 0.05. Some highly shared sequence variants likely arose as a pipeline artifact.

On this clone itself: What it binds is unknown.

PCR amplification relied on 60 Vbeta primers (plus 13 Jbeta primers). Sequencing used immunoSEQ multiplex PCR; TCRdb keeps in-frame clones, though not all of them. The listing contains approximately 110,000 clones. This cohort consisted of healthy bone marrow donors. Per germline, CDR1 MGHRA and CDR2 YSYEKL. With V trimmed by 2 bases and J by 4 bases, 14 bases remained unmatched. The CDR3 runs 20 residues. Input material: PBMCs. This receptor was obtained from a man between 50 and 59 years old in good health and CMV-seronegative. V and J are TRBV4-1 and TRBJ2-3, with 14 bases that match TRBD2. The CDR3 spells CASSQLRTSGGSTGADTQYF. DNA for the CDR3: TGCGCCAGCAGCCAACTAAGGACTAGCGGGGGGTCAACGGGCGCAGATACGCAGTATTTT.